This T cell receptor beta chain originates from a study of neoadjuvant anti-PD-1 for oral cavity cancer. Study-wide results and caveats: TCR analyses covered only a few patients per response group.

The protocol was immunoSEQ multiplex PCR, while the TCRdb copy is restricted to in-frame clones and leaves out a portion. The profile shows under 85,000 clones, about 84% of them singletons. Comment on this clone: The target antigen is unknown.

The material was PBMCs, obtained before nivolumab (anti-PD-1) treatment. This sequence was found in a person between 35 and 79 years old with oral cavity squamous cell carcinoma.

The CDR3 DNA is TGCGCCAGCAGCTTGCCCCCAGCTAACACCGGGGAGCTGTTTTTT. Amino acid sequence: CASSLPPANTGELFF. The chain is built from TRBV5-1 and TRBJ2-2; D ambiguous. This CDR3 spans 15 amino acids. The germline gives CDR1 SGHRS, CDR2 YFSETQ. Trimming took 1 base from V and 2 from J, leaving 9 bases between them.